The clone carrying this T cell receptor beta chain was counted only a few times. The record originates from a study of blood T cells in healthy people across ages. The V gene's germline CDR1 is MGHRA and CDR2 YSYEKL. This CDR3 region has 14 residues. V was clipped by 3 bases and J by 2 bases, with 11 bases between them. Sample-barcoded 5' priming and a J-beta primer mix drove a second PCR of 7 to 11 cycles. From the 5' RACE reads, TCRdb called clonotypes with MiXCR, one entry per CDR3 protein. The sample has about 1.6 million distinct CDR3 sequences; roughly 30% are singletons. Sequencing was performed on blood. This chain links TRBV4-1 with TRBJ2-7; D is perhaps TRBD1 (5 bases). The TCR originated in a woman in her twenties or thirties in good health. The CDR3 here is CASSHAGYPYEQYF. CDR3 in DNA: TGCGCCAGCAGCCACGCAGGGTATCCCTACGAGCAGTACTTC.